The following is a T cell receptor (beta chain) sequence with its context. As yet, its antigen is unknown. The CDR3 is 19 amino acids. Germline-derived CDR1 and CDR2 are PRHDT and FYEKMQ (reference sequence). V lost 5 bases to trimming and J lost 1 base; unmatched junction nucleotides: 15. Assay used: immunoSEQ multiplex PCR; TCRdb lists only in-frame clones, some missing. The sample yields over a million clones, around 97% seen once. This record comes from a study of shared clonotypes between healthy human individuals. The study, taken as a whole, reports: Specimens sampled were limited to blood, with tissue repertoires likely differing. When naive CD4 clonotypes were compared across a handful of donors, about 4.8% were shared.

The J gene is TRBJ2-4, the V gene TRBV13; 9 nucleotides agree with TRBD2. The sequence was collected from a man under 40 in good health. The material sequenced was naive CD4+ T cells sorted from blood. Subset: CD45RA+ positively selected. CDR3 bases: TGTGCCAGCAGCCCCCGGCTAGCGGGAAGGGGTCTGGCCAAAAACATTCAGTACTTC. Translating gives CASSPRLAGRGLAKNIQYF.